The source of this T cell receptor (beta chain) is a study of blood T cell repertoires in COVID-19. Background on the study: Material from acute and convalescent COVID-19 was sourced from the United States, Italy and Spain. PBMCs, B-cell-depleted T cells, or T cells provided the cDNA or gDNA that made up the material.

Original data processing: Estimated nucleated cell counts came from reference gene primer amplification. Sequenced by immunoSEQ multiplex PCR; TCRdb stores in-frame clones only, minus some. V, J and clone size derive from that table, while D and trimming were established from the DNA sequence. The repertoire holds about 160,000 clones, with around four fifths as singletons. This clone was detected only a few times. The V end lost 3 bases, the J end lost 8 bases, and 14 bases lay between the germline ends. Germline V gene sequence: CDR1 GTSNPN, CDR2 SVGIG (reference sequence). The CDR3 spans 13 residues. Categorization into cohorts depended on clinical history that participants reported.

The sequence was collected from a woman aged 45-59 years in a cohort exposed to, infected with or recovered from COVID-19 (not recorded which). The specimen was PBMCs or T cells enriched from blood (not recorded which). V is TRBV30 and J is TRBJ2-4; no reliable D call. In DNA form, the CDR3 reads TGTGCCTGGAGGGGCGAAAAGACGGACATTCAGTACTTC. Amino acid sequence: CAWRGEKTDIQYF.